The 8 T cell receptor beta chains presented below share a single source sample, sequenced in a study of post-analysis software for immune sequencing data. The antigens of these receptors remain unknown. Findings and limits, study-wide: Four or five TRBV segments, including TRBV5-6, TRBV5-1 and TRBV20-1, were more frequent in patients than controls.

Included in the TCR beta cDNA libraries were unique molecular identifiers. TCRdb recomputed calls from the PCR reads with MiXCR, one row per CDR3 protein. Found here are some 800,000 distinct CDR3 sequences, roughly 50% of them singletons; the top ten hold roughly 5%. The sample taken for sequencing was blood. Source of these receptors: a girl aged 10-17 years with multiple sclerosis.

V and J are TRBV6-5 and TRBJ2-2; D is unclear. Germline loops: CDR1 MNHEY, CDR2 SVGAGI. The CDR3 sequence is 13 residues long. V was trimmed by 2 bases and J by 4 bases, leaving 5 bases between them. CDR3 nucleotide sequence: TGTGCCAGCAGTTACGGTAGCACCGGGGAGCTGTTTTTT. It yields the protein CASSYGSTGELFF.

In this sample, this clonotype turned up a few times. The chain combines TRBV7-2 with TRBJ1-1; 8 bases fit TRBD1. V gave up 2 bases and J gave up 0 bases; unmatched junction bases: 2. This CDR3 spans 15 amino acids. Germline loops: CDR1 SGHTA, CDR2 FQGNSA. The chain's CDR3 is CASSLPGQVNTEAFF. CDR3 nucleotide sequence: TGTGCCAGCAGCTTACCGGGACAGGTGAACACTGAAGCTTTCTTT.

This clonotype was seen a handful of times. The chain carries TRBV12-3 or TRBV12-4 and TRBJ1-2, with 7 positions matching TRBD1. CDR3 length equals 11 residues. The V and J ends lost 6 bases and 6 bases, in that order; junction bases with no gene match: 1. CDR3 sequence: CASRTGNGYTF. The CDR3 nucleotides are TGTGCCAGCAGGACAGGGAATGGCTACACCTTC.

V usage is TRBV11-2 and J usage is TRBJ2-2, with 8 bases aligning to TRBD1. CDR3 length: 17 amino acids. Germline CDR1 and CDR2: SGHAT and FQNNGV. Trimming removed 5 bases from V and 4 bases from J; junction bases left unmatched: 12. This CDR3 reads CASSPTADRAATGELFF. In DNA, the CDR3 is TGTGCCAGCAGCCCCACGGCGGACAGGGCGGCCACCGGGGAGCTGTTTTTT.

This clonotype showed up just a few times. V gene TRBV10-3 combines with J gene TRBJ1-3; D remains ambiguous. Trimming cost V 7 bases and J 2 bases, with 15 bases left between them. There are 15 residues in the CDR3. Germline-derived CDR1 and CDR2 are ENHRY and SYGVKD. This CDR3 is CAITEGMETGNTIYF. CDR3 nucleotide sequence: TGTGCCATCACTGAAGGAATGGAGACTGGAAACACCATATATTTT.

Ten or more counts support this clonotype. The chain uses TRBV5-1 and TRBJ2-3; D might be TRBD2 (6 bases). V was shortened by 0 bases and J by 2 bases, with 10 bases between the two germline ends. The CDR3 sequence is 15 residues long. Germline CDR1 reads SGHRS; CDR2 reads YFSETQ. CDR3: CASSLEGGITDTQYF. Here the CDR3 DNA reads TGCGCCAGCAGCTTGGAGGGCGGGATCACAGATACGCAGTATTTT.

Notes on this clonotype: Germline is not matched at one junction end, which may reflect a read error. The V call is TRBV12-3 or TRBV12-4, the J call TRBJ2-3, with TRBD1 matching 7 bases. The CDR3 contains 14 residues. CDR3 protein: CAGSRDSLTDTQYF. The CDR3, as DNA: TGTGCCGGCAGCCGGGACAGTCTCACAGATACGCAGTATTTT.

This clonotype was seen only a few times. The DNA for the CDR3 is TGTGCCAGCAGTGAAGTCCGACCGGGACCCAATAATTCACCCCTCCACTTT. Translation gives CASSEVRPGPNNSPLHF. The rearrangement joins TRBV6-1 to TRBJ1-6; D is perhaps TRBD1 (5 bases). The CDR3 spans 17 residues. The V and J ends lost 1 base and 5 bases respectively, with 15 bases between them. Germline CDR1 and CDR2: MNHNS and SASEGT.